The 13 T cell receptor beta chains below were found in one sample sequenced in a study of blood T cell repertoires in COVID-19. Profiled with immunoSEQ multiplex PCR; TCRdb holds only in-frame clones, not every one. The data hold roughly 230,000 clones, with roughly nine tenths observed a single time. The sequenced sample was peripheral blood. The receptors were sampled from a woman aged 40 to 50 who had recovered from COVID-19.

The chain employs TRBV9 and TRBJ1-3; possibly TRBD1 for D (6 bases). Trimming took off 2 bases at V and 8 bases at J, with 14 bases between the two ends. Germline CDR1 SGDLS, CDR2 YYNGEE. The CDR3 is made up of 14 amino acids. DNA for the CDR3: TGTGCCAGCAGCGTCAGTTCACAGGGTTACACCATATATTTT. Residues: CASSVSSQGYTIYF.

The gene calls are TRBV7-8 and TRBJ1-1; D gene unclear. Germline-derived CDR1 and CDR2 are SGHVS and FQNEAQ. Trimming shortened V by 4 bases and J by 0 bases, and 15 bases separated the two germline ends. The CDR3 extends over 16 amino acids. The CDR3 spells CASSYRAGSMNTEAFF. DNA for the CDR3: TGTGCCAGCAGCTACCGGGCGGGAAGCATGAACACTGAAGCTTTCTTT. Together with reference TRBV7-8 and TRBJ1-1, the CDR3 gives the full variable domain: GAGVSQSPRYKVAKRGQDVALRCDPISGHVSLFWYQQALGQGPEFLTYFQNEAQLDKSGLPSDRFFAERPEGSVSTLKIQRTQQEDSAVYLCASSYRAGSMNTEAFFGQGTRLTVV.

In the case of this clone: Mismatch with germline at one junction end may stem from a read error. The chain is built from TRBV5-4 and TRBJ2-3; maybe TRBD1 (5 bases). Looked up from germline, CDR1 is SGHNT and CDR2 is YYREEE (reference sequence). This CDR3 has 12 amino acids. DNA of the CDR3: TGTGCCAGCAGCTTGCGAGGTCAGGGTTCCGATTTT. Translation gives CASSLRGQGSDF.

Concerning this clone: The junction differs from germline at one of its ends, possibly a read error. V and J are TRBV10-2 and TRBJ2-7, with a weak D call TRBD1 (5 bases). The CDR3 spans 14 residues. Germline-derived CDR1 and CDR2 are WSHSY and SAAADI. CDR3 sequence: CASSEVGLGFRQNF. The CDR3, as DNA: TGCGCCAGCAGTGAGGTGGGGCTAGGATTTCGGCAGAACTTC.

CDR3 in DNA: TGTGCCAGCCCGGGACTAGCGGGAGTTGAGGGTTACGAGCAGTACGTC. It is translated as CASPGLAGVEGYEQYV. The chain carries TRBV21-1 and TRBJ2-7; the tabulated D call, TRBD2, remains unverified against the DNA. TRBV21-1 is designated a pseudogene. The CDR3 totals 16 residues.

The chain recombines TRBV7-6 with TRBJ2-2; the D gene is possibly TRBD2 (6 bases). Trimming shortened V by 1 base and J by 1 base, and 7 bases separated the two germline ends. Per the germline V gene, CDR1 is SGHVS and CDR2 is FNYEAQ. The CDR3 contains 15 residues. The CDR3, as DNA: TGTGCCAGCAGCTTAGGGCGGGGGAACACCGGGGAGCTGTTTTTT. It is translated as CASSLGRGNTGELFF. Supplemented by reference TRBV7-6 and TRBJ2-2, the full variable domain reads GAGVSQSPRYKVTKRGQDVALRCDPISGHVSLYWYRQALGQGPEFLTYFNYEAQQDKSGLPNDRFSAERPEGSISTLTIQRTEQRDSAMYRCASSLGRGNTGELFFGEGSRLTVL.

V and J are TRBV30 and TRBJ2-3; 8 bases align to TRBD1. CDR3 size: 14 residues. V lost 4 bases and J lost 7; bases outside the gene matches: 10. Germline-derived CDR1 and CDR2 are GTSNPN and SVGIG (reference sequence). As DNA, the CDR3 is TGTGCCTGGACAGGGGGCGGTTCAGGATATACGCAGTATTTT. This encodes CAWTGGGSGYTQYF.

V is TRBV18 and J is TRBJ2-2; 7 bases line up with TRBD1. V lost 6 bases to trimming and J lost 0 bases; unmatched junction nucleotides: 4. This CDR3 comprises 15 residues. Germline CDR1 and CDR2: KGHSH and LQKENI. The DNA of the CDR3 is TGTGCCAGCTCGCCCGGGACAGCGAACACCGGGGAGCTGTTTTTT. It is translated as CASSPGTANTGELFF.

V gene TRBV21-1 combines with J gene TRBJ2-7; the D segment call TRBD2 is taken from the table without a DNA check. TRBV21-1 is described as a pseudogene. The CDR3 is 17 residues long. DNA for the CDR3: TGTGCCAGCAGCACCGCAAGGGGGGGGCCCAATACCTACGAGCAGTACTTC. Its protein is CASSTARGGPNTYEQYF.

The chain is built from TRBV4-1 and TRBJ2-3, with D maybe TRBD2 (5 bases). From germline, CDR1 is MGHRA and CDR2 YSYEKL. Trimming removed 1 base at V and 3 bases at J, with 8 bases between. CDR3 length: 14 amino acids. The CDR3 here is CASSQVGGTDTQYF. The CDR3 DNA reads TGCGCCAGCAGCCAAGTCGGAGGAACAGATACGCAGTATTTT.

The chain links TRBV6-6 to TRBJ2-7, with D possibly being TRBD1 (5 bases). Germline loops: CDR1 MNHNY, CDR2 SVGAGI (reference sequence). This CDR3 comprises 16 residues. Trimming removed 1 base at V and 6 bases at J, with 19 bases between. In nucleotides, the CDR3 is TGTGCCAGCAGTTACTTCCCCTTGACTGGGGCCTCCGAGCAGTACTTC. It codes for CASSYFPLTGASEQYF.

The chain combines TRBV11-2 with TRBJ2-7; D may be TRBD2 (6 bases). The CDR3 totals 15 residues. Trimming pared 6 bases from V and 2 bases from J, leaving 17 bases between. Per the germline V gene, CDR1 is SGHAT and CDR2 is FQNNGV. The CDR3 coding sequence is TGTGCCAGCAGTCCCGGGACTGGGCTTCCCTACGAGCAGTACGTC. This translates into CASSPGTGLPYEQYV.

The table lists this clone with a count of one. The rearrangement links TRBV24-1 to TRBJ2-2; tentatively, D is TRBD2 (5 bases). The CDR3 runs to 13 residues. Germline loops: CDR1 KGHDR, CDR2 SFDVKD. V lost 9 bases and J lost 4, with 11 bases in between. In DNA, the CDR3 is TGTGCCACCGCTACGGGGTTCACCGGGGAGCTGTTTTTT. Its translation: CATATGFTGELFF.